Each of the 3 T cell receptor beta chains below was sequenced from the same sample in a study of T cell responses to AZD1222 COVID-19 vaccine. Generated by immunoSEQ multiplex PCR, the TCRdb table keeps only in-frame clones and is missing some. This sample has 75,000 to 95,000 clones, with approximately 88% found just once. The sample in question was peripheral blood, obtained 28 days after the second dose of the MenACWY control vaccine. The receptor source for this set is an adult who received the MenACWY meningococcal vaccine as a control.

The genes are TRBV19 and TRBJ2-2, with D perhaps TRBD2 (5 bases). The CDR3 totals 16 residues. Trimming took 1 base from V and 5 from J, leaving 14 bases between them. CDR1 is LNHDA, CDR2 SQIVND, per germline (reference sequence). Written as DNA, the CDR3 is TGTGCCAGTAGTATAGGAGCAGCCCGGAGGACCGGGGAGCTGTTTTTT. Translated, it gives CASSIGAARRTGELFF.

The chain uses TRBV27 and TRBJ1-5, with a weak D call TRBD1 (6 bases). Looked up from germline, CDR1 is MNHEY and CDR2 is SMNVEV (reference sequence). CDR3 size: 12 residues. The germline V and J ends were trimmed by 5 bases and 6 bases, with 8 bases remaining between them. The CDR3 coding sequence is TGTGCCAGCAGTCCACAGGGTCAGCCCCAGCATTTT. It yields the protein CASSPQGQPQHF.

The chain carries TRBV4-1 and TRBJ2-3; D unresolved. This CDR3 is built from 14 residues. Trimming shortened V by 2 bases and J by 2 bases, and 8 bases separated the two germline ends. Germline V CDR1 and CDR2: MGHRA, YSYEKL. The CDR3 here is CASSQTGNTDTQYF. The CDR3, as DNA: TGCGCCAGCAGCCAAACTGGGAACACAGATACGCAGTATTTT.